This TCR beta chain was found in a study of shared clonotypes between healthy human individuals. Study at large: Each donor's CD4 naive and CD4 memory cells filled three plates apiece, CD8 naive two, and CD8 memory one.

Terminally differentiated effector memory CD45RA+ cells were left out of the naive CD8 fraction, which was CD45RO-negative and positively selected for CCR7. Generated by immunoSEQ multiplex PCR, the TCRdb table keeps only in-frame clones and is missing some. The sample includes around 1.9 million clones, approximately 94% of them seen just once. This CDR3 has 13 amino acids. V lost 2 bases, J lost 2 bases, and 5 bases lay in between. Germline lookup yields CDR1 MNHEY and CDR2 SMNVEV (reference sequence). The genes are TRBV27 and TRBJ2-3; D is unresolved. The receptor comes from a man between 18 and 29 years old in good health. Some clones in this sample may be carry-over from other donors' samples. Specimen: naive CD8+ T cells from PBMCs. This CDR3 reads CASSLRFTDTQYF. CDR3 DNA sequence: TGTGCCAGCAGTTTACGGTTCACAGATACGCAGTATTTT.